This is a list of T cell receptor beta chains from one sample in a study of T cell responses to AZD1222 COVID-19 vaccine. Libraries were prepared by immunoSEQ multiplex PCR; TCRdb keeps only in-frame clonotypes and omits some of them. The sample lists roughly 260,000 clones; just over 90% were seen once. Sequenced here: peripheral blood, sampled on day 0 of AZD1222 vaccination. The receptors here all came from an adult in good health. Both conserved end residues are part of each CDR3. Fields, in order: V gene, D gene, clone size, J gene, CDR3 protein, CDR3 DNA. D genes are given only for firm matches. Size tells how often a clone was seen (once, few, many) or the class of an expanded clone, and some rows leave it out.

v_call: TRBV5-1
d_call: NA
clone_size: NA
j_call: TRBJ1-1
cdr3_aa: CASSLGHPETEAFF
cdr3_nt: TGCGCCAGCAGCTTGGGGCACCCGGAGACTGAAGCTTTCTTT

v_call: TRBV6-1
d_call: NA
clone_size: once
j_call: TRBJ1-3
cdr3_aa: CASRRQEGNTIYF
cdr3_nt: TGTGCCAGCAGACGACAGGAGGGAAACACCATATATTTT

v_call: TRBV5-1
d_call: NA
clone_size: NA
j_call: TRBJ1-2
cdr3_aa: CASSLNRDTANYGYTF
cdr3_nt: TGCGCCAGCAGCCTGAACCGGGACACAGCTAACTATGGCTACACCTTC

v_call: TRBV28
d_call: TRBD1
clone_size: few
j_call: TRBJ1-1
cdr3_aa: CASDRGAEAFF
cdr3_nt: TGTGCCAGTGACAGGGGCGCTGAAGCTTTCTTT

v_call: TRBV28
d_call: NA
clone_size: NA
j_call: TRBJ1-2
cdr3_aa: CASAEGEGPRRRGGYTF
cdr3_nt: TGTGCCAGCGCCGAGGGGGAGGGGCCCCGCAGACGGGGCGGCTACACCTTC

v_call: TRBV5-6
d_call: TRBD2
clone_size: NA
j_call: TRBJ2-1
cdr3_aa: CASSFSGRAPSYNEQFF
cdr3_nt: TGTGCCAGCAGCTTTAGCGGGAGGGCCCCCTCCTACAATGAGCAGTTCTTC

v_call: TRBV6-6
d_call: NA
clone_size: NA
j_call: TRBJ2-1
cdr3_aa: CASSSTNEQFF
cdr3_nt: TGTGCCAGCAGTTCGACCAATGAGCAGTTCTTC

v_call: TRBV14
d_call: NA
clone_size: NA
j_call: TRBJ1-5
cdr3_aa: CASSQVGSNQPQHF
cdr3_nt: TGTGCCAGCAGCCAAGTTGGCAGCAATCAGCCCCAGCATTTT

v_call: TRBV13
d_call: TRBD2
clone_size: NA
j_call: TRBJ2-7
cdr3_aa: CASSLAYSGMAYEQYF
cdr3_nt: TGTGCCAGCAGCTTAGCCTATAGCGGGATGGCCTACGAGCAGTACTTC

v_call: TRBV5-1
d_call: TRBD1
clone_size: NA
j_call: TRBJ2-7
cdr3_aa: CASSGGQRRSEQYF
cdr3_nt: TGCGCCAGCAGCGGGGGACAGCGGCGGAGCGAGCAGTACTTC

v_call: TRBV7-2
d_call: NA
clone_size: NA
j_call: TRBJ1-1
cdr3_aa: CASSLDSIYTEAFF
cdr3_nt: TGTGCCAGCAGCTTAGATAGTATATACACTGAAGCTTTCTTT

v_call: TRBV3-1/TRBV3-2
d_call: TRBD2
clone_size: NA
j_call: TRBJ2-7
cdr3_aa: CASSQGTSVSF
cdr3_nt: TGTGCCAGCAGCCAAGGGACTAGCGTTTCCTTC

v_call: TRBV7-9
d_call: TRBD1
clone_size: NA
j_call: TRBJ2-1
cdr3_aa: CASSFGTVLPYNEQFF
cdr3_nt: TGTGCCAGCAGCTTCGGGACAGTGCTCCCCTACAATGAGCAGTTCTTC

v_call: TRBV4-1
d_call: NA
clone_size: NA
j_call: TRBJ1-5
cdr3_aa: CASSRGEGGGHQPQHF
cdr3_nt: TGCGCCAGCAGCCGCGGAGAGGGCGGTGGGCATCAGCCCCAGCATTTT